A single sample gave rise to the 11 T cell receptor beta chains below, sequenced in a study of blood T cell repertoires in COVID-19. The repertoire was sequenced with immunoSEQ multiplex PCR; TCRdb's copy has only in-frame clones and lacks some. The sample holds 250,000 to 300,000 clones; less than 85% are singletons and the top ten take less than 6%. Material: peripheral blood. These receptors originate from a man in his sixties who had recovered from COVID-19.

This clone was seen a handful of times. The V and J genes are TRBV5-4 and TRBJ1-2, with D possibly being TRBD1 (6 bases). Germline lookup yields CDR1 SGHNT and CDR2 YYREEE (reference sequence). Trimming removed 0 bases at V and 4 bases at J, with 16 bases between. There are 16 residues in the CDR3. CDR3 in DNA: TGTGCCAGCAGCTTGGGGGGAGGGGGAACGATCTATGGCTACACCTTC. Amino acids: CASSLGGGGTIYGYTF.

The chain links TRBV5-4 to TRBJ2-2; 8 nucleotides line up with TRBD1. The CDR3 length is 16 residues. Unmatched junction bases numbered 8, after V lost 4 bases and J lost 3 bases. From germline, CDR1 is SGHNT and CDR2 YYREEE (reference sequence). The CDR3 coding sequence is TGTGCCAGCAGCACGTCGCAGGGGGCCCACACCGGGGAGCTGTTTTTT. Translation gives CASSTSQGAHTGELFF.

The chain has TRBV10-3 and TRBJ1-5; TRBD1 matches 8 bases. CDR1 and CDR2 from the germline V gene are ENHRY and SYGVKD. Trimming took 6 bases from V and 5 from J; bases not matched to a gene: 3. The CDR3 sequence is 13 residues long. The CDR3 reads CAIRGQADQPQHF. In DNA form, the CDR3 reads TGTGCCATCAGGGGACAGGCGGATCAGCCCCAGCATTTT.

The chain combines TRBV28 with TRBJ2-7; D call uncertain. V lost 5 bases and J lost 7, with 12 bases in between. CDR1 and CDR2 from the germline V gene are MDHEN and SYDVKM. This CDR3 contains 12 residues. The CDR3 nucleotides are TGTGCCAGCAGTCAGACACGTCGGGAGCAGTACTTC. Its protein is CASSQTRREQYF.

V usage is TRBV12-3 or TRBV12-4 and J usage is TRBJ2-7, with a possible D match to TRBD2 (5 bases). CDR3 length equals 12 residues. Trimming shortened V by 7 bases and J by 6 bases, and 13 bases separated the two germline ends. The CDR3 protein is CASTSNGVEQYF. In DNA form, the CDR3 reads TGTGCCAGCACCTCCAACGGGGTCGAGCAGTACTTC.

The chain carries TRBV6-5 and TRBJ2-3; 13 bases are shared with TRBD2. CDR1 and CDR2 from the germline V gene are MNHEY and SVGAGI. This CDR3 is 15 amino acids long. V lost 4 bases and J lost 3; bases outside the gene matches: 1. The CDR3: CASSWTSGRTDTQYF. DNA for the CDR3: TGTGCCAGCAGTTGGACTAGCGGGAGAACAGATACGCAGTATTTT.

The rearrangement links TRBV7-2 to TRBJ2-5; 9 nucleotides align to TRBD2. The germline gives CDR1 SGHTA, CDR2 FQGNSA. V lost 1 base and J lost 2; bases outside the gene matches: 11. The CDR3 spans 18 residues. This CDR3 is CASSLGTSARSYQETQYF. Written as DNA, the CDR3 is TGTGCCAGCAGCTTAGGGACTAGCGCGCGATCTTATCAAGAGACCCAGTACTTC.

CDR3 in amino acids: CASSPRTGDYGYTF. The CDR3 bases are TGTGCCAGCAGCCCCCGAACGGGGGACTATGGCTACACCTTC. This chain uses TRBV7-8 with TRBJ1-2; tentatively, D is TRBD1 (5 bases). CDR3 length: 14 residues. Trimming removed 5 bases from V and 3 bases from J, with 13 bases in between. CDR1 SGHVS and CDR2 FQNEAQ come from the germline V gene.

The genes are TRBV7-8 and TRBJ2-7; 10 positions agree with TRBD1. CDR3 length: 15 residues. J was trimmed by 4 bases and V by 4 bases; bases with no gene match: 7. Germline V lookup: CDR1 SGHVS, CDR2 FQNEAQ. CDR3 sequence: CASSSPGTGVYEQYF. The CDR3 DNA sequence: TGTGCCAGCAGCTCGCCAGGGACAGGGGTGTACGAGCAGTACTTC.

The rearrangement links TRBV11-3 to TRBJ2-2, with D maybe TRBD2 (5 bases). The CDR3 sequence is 17 residues long. Germline V gene lookup returns CDR1 SGHNT and CDR2 YENEEA. V lost 1 base and J lost 1, with 13 bases in between. CDR3 nucleotide sequence: TGTGCCAGCAGCTTAGGGGTCGGGGATAAGAACACCGGGGAGCTGTTTTTT. Its translation is CASSLGVGDKNTGELFF.

Worth noting for this clone: The junction shows a germline mismatch at one end, possibly a read error. The chain employs TRBV7-7 and TRBJ2-1, with 8 positions matching TRBD2. The CDR3 runs 13 residues. Germline lookup yields CDR1 SSHAT and CDR2 FNYEAQ (reference sequence). CDR3 in amino acids: CASSLERTSKQFF. The CDR3 coding sequence is TGTGCTAGCAGCTTAGAGCGGACTAGCAAGCAGTTCTTC. Filled out from reference TRBV7-7 and TRBJ2-1, the complete variable domain reads GAGVSQSPRYKVTKRGQDVTLRCDPISSHATLYWYQQALGQGPEFLTYFNYEAQPDKSGLPSDRFSAERPEGSISTLTIQRTEQRDSAMYRCASSLERTSKQFFGPGTRLTVL.